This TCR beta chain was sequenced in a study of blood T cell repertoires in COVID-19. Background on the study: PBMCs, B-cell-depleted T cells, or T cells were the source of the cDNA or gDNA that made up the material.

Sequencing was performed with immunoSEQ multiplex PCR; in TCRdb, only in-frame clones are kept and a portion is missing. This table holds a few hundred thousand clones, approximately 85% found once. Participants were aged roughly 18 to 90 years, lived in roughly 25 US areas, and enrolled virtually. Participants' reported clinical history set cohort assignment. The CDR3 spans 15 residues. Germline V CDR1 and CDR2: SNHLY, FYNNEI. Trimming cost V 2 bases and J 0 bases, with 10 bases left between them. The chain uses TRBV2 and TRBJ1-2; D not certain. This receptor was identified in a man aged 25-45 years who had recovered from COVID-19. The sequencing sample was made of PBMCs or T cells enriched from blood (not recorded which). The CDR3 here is CASSEFEKANYGYTF. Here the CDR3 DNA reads TGTGCCAGCAGTGAATTTGAGAAAGCTAACTATGGCTACACCTTC.